These 17 T cell receptor beta chains originate from one sample sequenced in a study of T cell changes during pregnancy in multiple sclerosis (dated by TCRdb to the late 2010s). Receptors were amplified or captured by the immunoSEQ multiplex PCR assay. TCRdb provides this immuneACCESS table in a form limited to in-frame rearrangements. Some clones are lacking; in checked studies, under half of them reflect an unresolved V gene, and why the rest are absent is not known. The sample yields approximately 50,000 clones; more than 85% were counted once. 0.35% to 0.5% of the sample comes from the top ten. Sequences were derived from CD4+ T cells from peripheral blood mononuclear cells, sampled after pregnancy. The receptor set was obtained from a female donor with multiple sclerosis, enrolled in a pregnancy study.

This chain connects TRBV21-1 to TRBJ1-1; no DNA check was done on the table's D call, TRBD1. TRBV21-1 is noted as a pseudogene. The CDR3 consists of 13 residues. The chain's CDR3 is CASIWSENTEAFF. DNA for the CDR3: TGTGCCAGCATATGGTCAGAGAACACTGAAGCTTTCTTT.

The rearrangement joins TRBV9 to TRBJ2-2; 8 bases match TRBD1. The trim removed 4 bases at V and 2 bases at J, leaving 7 bases unmatched. Germline V gene lookup returns CDR1 SGDLS and CDR2 YYNGEE. The CDR3 totals 16 residues. CDR3 DNA sequence: TGTGCCAGCAGCCGAGGACAGGGCCATAACACCGGGGAGCTGTTTTTT. This gives the protein CASSRGQGHNTGELFF.

This chain joins TRBV5-1 and TRBJ2-7; TRBD1 agrees at 7 bases. Germline values: CDR1 SGHRS, CDR2 YFSETQ. The CDR3 length is 14 residues. J gave up 2 bases and V 4 bases, and 6 bases lay outside the gene matches. The CDR3 here is CASSEITGAYEQYF. For the CDR3, the DNA is TGCGCCAGCAGCGAAATTACAGGGGCCTACGAGCAGTACTTC.

The sample holds one count of this clone. The V gene is TRBV11-2, the J gene TRBJ2-5, with a weak D call TRBD2 (5 bases). Trimming cost V 6 bases and J 2 bases, with 10 bases left between them. There are 13 residues in the CDR3. Germline CDR1 reads SGHAT; CDR2 reads FQNNGV. This CDR3 is CASRRTGQETQYF. CDR3 nucleotide sequence: TGTGCCAGCAGGCGGACGGGACAAGAGACCCAGTACTTC.

The genes are TRBV19 and TRBJ1-2; tentatively, D is TRBD1 (6 bases). Trimming removed 5 bases at V and 8 bases at J, with 27 bases between. Germline CDR1 LNHDA, CDR2 SQIVND (reference sequence). The CDR3 consists of 17 residues. The CDR3 reads CASSGRDTLQQQKGYTF. CDR3 coding DNA: TGTGCCAGTAGTGGACGGGACACCTTACAACAACAAAAAGGCTACACCTTC.

The chain combines TRBV2 with TRBJ2-7; 9 nucleotides agree with TRBD1. V shed 5 bases and J 5 bases; nucleotides not matched to a gene: 1. Germline lookup yields CDR1 SNHLY and CDR2 FYNNEI. The CDR3 totals 12 residues. The CDR3 region is CASSWDRDEQYF. In DNA, the CDR3 is TGTGCCAGCAGTTGGGACAGGGACGAGCAGTACTTC. Full variable domain (remainder filled in from reference TRBV2 and TRBJ2-7): EPEVTQTPSHQVTQMGQEVILRCVPISNHLYFYWYRQILGQKVEFLVSFYNNEISEKSEIFDDQFSVERPDGSNFTLKIRSTKLEDSAMYFCASSWDRDEQYFGPGTRLTVT.

A single count supports this clone. The chain recombines TRBV9 with TRBJ2-3, with TRBD2 as a possible D gene (6 bases). CDR1 is SGDLS and CDR2 is YYNGEE in the germline V gene. The length of the CDR3 is 15 residues. V lost 2 bases, J lost 5 bases, and 15 bases lay in between. CDR3 amino acids: CASSVAAGSLDTQYF. The CDR3 nucleotides are TGTGCCAGCAGCGTTGCCGCCGGGAGCTTAGATACGCAGTATTTT. Looking up the rest from reference TRBV9 and TRBJ2-3 gives the full variable domain: DSGVTQTPKHLITATGQRVTLRCSPRSGDLSVYWYQQSLDQGLQFLIQYYNGEERAKGNILERFSAQQFPDLHSELNLSSLELGDSALYFCASSVAAGSLDTQYFGPGTRLTVL.

The chain joins TRBV6-1 to TRBJ2-7; no reliable D call. Trimming removed 5 bases at V and 2 bases at J, with 16 bases between. CDR3 size: 15 residues. CDR1 is MNHNS, CDR2 SASEGT, per germline. The CDR3: CASSSLGTPPYEQYF. The CDR3 nucleotides read TGTGCCAGCAGTTCACTGGGCACCCCCCCCTACGAGCAGTACTTC.

V and J are TRBV19 and TRBJ1-1; D gene ambiguous. The CDR3 totals 14 residues. In germline, CDR1 is LNHDA, CDR2 SQIVND (reference sequence). V was cut by 1 base and J by 5 bases, with 11 bases left in between. The CDR3 nucleotides read TGTGCCAGTAGTATAGGGCAGGCGAAGACTGAAGCTTTCTTT. Translated, it gives CASSIGQAKTEAFF.

The chain joins TRBV18 to TRBJ2-1; 14 bases are a match to TRBD2. There are 18 residues in the CDR3. The germline V gene has CDR1 KGHSH and CDR2 LQKENI. V dropped 5 bases and J dropped 6; count of bases not matched to a gene: 12. CDR3 residues: CASSAYQGLAGVGNEQFF. CDR3 DNA: TGTGCCAGCTCAGCCTATCAGGGACTAGCGGGAGTAGGCAATGAGCAGTTCTTC.

The chain employs TRBV6-1 and TRBJ1-2; perhaps TRBD1 as D (5 bases). V was trimmed by 1 base and J by 0 bases, leaving 12 bases between them. CDR1 and CDR2 (germline): MNHNS, SASEGT. CDR3 length: 16 amino acids. The CDR3 region is CASSEGGGLANYGYTF. The CDR3 region has the DNA TGTGCCAGCAGTGAAGGGGGGGGATTAGCTAACTATGGCTACACCTTC.

This clone is a singleton in its sample. The rearrangement uses TRBV28 and TRBJ2-6, with 12 bases identical to TRBD1. CDR1 and CDR2 (germline): MDHEN, SYDVKM. CDR3 size: 17 residues. Trimming removed 6 bases from V and 3 bases from J; junction bases left unmatched: 6. CDR3 bases: TGTGCCAGCAGCCCGGGACAGGGGGCAGTTGGGGCCAACGTCCTGACTTTC. Amino acid sequence: CASSPGQGAVGANVLTF.

The rearrangement uses TRBV5-8 and TRBJ2-5; TRBD1 matches 9 bases. Germline V gene data show CDR1 as SGHTS and CDR2 as YDEGEE. The CDR3 runs to 15 residues. The V and J ends lost 0 bases and 4 bases, in that order; junction bases with no gene match: 4. In nucleotides, the CDR3 is TGTGCCAGCAGCTTGGTTACAGGGGGCCGAGAGACCCAGTACTTC. The encoded protein is CASSLVTGGRETQYF.

The V call is TRBV27, the J call TRBJ1-4, with 7 bases identical to TRBD1. This CDR3 contains 14 residues. The trim removed 5 bases at V and 4 bases at J, leaving 4 bases unmatched. Per germline, CDR1 MNHEY and CDR2 SMNVEV (reference sequence). The CDR3 DNA is TGTGCCAGCAGTCATGGACAGGATAATGAAAAACTGTTTTTT. Translating it yields CASSHGQDNEKLFF. The full variable domain, its missing parts supplied by reference TRBV27 and TRBJ1-4, is EAQVTQNPRYLITVTGKKLTVTCSQNMNHEYMSWYRQDPGLGLRQIYYSMNVEVTDKGDVPEGYKVSRKEKRNFPLILESPSPNQTSLYFCASSHGQDNEKLFFGSGTQLSVL.

The chain has TRBV6-1 and TRBJ2-1, with 12 bases that match TRBD2. V dropped 4 bases and J dropped 0; count of bases not matched to a gene: 7. CDR1 is MNHNS, CDR2 SASEGT, per germline. The CDR3 has 18 amino acids. The CDR3 protein is CASSARTSGISSYNEQFF. Here the CDR3 DNA reads TGTGCCAGCAGTGCCAGGACTAGCGGGATCAGCTCCTACAATGAGCAGTTCTTC.

This clone has just one count. V is TRBV19 and J is TRBJ1-4; 8 bases fit TRBD1. CDR1 LNHDA and CDR2 SQIVND come from the germline V gene (reference sequence). V shed 4 bases and J 10 bases; nucleotides not matched to a gene: 5. The CDR3 loop spans 13 amino acids. Here the CDR3 reads CASSTDDRGKLFF. CDR3 DNA sequence: TGTGCCAGTAGTACCGACGACAGGGGAAAACTGTTTTTT.

The chain combines TRBV9 with TRBJ1-1, with D possibly matching TRBD1 (5 bases). The germline CDR1 and CDR2 sequences are SGDLS and YYNGEE. The CDR3 sequence is 14 residues long. Trimming shortened V by 0 bases and J by 4 bases, and 10 bases separated the two germline ends. The DNA for the CDR3 is TGTGCCAGCAGCGTAGACGGGGGGTTCACTGAAGCTTTCTTT. Translated: CASSVDGGFTEAFF.